The 8 T cell receptor beta chains reported below all come from one sample, sequenced in a study of memory CD4+ T cells and cytomegalovirus serostatus. Profiled with immunoSEQ multiplex PCR; TCRdb holds only in-frame clones, not every one. In the table there are 46,000 or so clones, 77% of which are singletons. The sort gate was single viable CD3+CD4+CD8-CD45RO+ cells for memory CD4+ T cells. Sequencing was done on a sample of memory CD4+ T cells from blood. The receptor set was obtained from an adult in good health and CMV-seronegative.

CDR3 amino acids: CAWAAYGGSGELFF. CDR3 DNA sequence: TGTGCCTGGGCAGCGTACGGAGGGTCCGGGGAGCTGTTTTTT. V and J are TRBV30 and TRBJ2-2, with D possibly TRBD2 on 6 matching bases. V gave up 5 bases and J gave up 6 bases, with 16 bases separating them. In germline, CDR1 is GTSNPN, CDR2 SVGIG (reference sequence). The CDR3 covers 14 residues.

This chain joins TRBV4-2 and TRBJ2-1, with 8 bases fitting TRBD2. V dropped 0 bases and J dropped 7; count of bases not matched to a gene: 8. The CDR3 covers 16 residues. Germline CDR1 reads LGHNA; CDR2 reads YNFKEQ. CDR3 region: CASSQDLSGGRNEQFF. CDR3 sequence (DNA): TGTGCCAGCAGCCAAGATTTAAGCGGGGGAAGGAATGAGCAGTTCTTC.

The chain employs TRBV9 and TRBJ2-7, with 8 bases lining up with TRBD1. The germline V gene has CDR1 SGDLS and CDR2 YYNGEE. This CDR3 spans 13 amino acids. Trimming cost V 2 bases and J 4 bases; bases outside gene matches: 2. The CDR3 reads CASSVRQGYEQYF. For the CDR3, the DNA is TGTGCCAGCAGCGTGAGACAGGGGTACGAGCAGTACTTC.

The chain recombines TRBV4-2 with TRBJ2-5; possible D gene TRBD1, 5 bases. Germline V gene sequence: CDR1 LGHNA, CDR2 YNFKEQ. The V gene lost 0 bases and the J gene lost 1 base, with 9 bases spanning the gap. The CDR3 covers 15 residues. CDR3 residues: CASSQEGQGQETQYF. CDR3 nucleotides: TGTGCCAGCAGCCAAGAAGGGCAGGGCCAAGAGACCCAGTACTTC.

The V call is TRBV7-8, the J call TRBJ1-6; D may be TRBD1 (5 bases). V was shortened by 1 base and J by 8 bases, with 15 bases between the two germline ends. The length of the CDR3 is 16 residues. Germline loops: CDR1 SGHVS, CDR2 FQNEAQ. CDR3 nucleotides: TGTGCCAGCAGCTTAGGTGGGGCAGGGACCTATTCACCCCTCCACTTT. Its protein is CASSLGGAGTYSPLHF.

This clone has a handful of counts. The gene calls are TRBV5-4 and TRBJ1-6, with a possible D match to TRBD1 (5 bases). V was clipped by 3 bases and J by 8 bases, with 18 bases between them. Germline lookup yields CDR1 SGHNT and CDR2 YYREEE (reference sequence). The CDR3 is made up of 16 amino acids. CDR3 sequence (DNA): TGTGCCAGCAGCTCTGGTGGGCTAACGGGGGATTCACCCCTCCACTTT. This codes for CASSSGGLTGDSPLHF.

CDR3 nucleotides: TGTGCCAGCAGTGACGGCAGGGGGGTCGTTCCTACCTACAATGAGCAGTTCTTC. Its translation is CASSDGRGVVPTYNEQFF. The chain joins TRBV6-4 to TRBJ2-1; possible D gene TRBD1, 7 bases. Trimming took 2 bases from V and 2 from J, leaving 19 bases between them. Germline CDR1 MRHNA, CDR2 SNTAGT. The CDR3 is made up of 18 amino acids.

J is TRBJ1-4 and V is TRBV7-8; TRBD1 agrees at 7 bases. The CDR3 extends over 16 amino acids. Germline trimming cut 1 base from V and 4 bases from J; bases unmatched to any gene: 6. CDR1 SGHVS and CDR2 FQNEAQ come from the germline V gene. The CDR3: CASSLVRDSVNEKLFF. Here the CDR3 DNA reads TGTGCCAGCAGCTTAGTGAGGGACAGCGTTAATGAAAAACTGTTTTTT. Full variable domain (rest looked up from reference TRBV7-8 and TRBJ1-4): GAGVSQSPRYKVAKRGQDVALRCDPISGHVSLFWYQQALGQGPEFLTYFQNEAQLDKSGLPSDRFFAERPEGSVSTLKIQRTQQEDSAVYLCASSLVRDSVNEKLFFGSGTQLSVL.